The rows below give T cell receptor beta chains drawn from one sample of a study of blood T cell repertoires in COVID-19. The assay was immunoSEQ multiplex PCR, and TCRdb's table has in-frame clones only and misses some. The table has 70,000 to 85,000 clones, 82% seen once. The sample was peripheral blood. All receptors derive from a man aged 60 to 69 with acute or convalescent COVID-19. CDR3s include the opening cysteine and the closing phenylalanine or tryptophan. The D gene is left open where the match is weak. Only some rows state a clone size, as once, few, many or a class for expanded clones.

D: TRBD1; V: TRBV5-1; size: once; J: TRBJ1-2; DNA: TGCGCCAGCAGCGCGGCGGACAGGGCTAACTATGGCTACACCTTC; CDR3: CASSAADRANYGYTF
D: NA; V: TRBV4-2; size: NA; J: TRBJ1-4; DNA: TGTGCCAGCAGGTCGGACAGTGCAACTAATGAAAAACTGTTTTTT; CDR3: CASRSDSATNEKLFF
D: NA; V: TRBV7-9; size: NA; J: TRBJ2-5; DNA: TGTGCCAGCAGCTTCCCCCCAGTGGAGACCCAGTACTTC; CDR3: CASSFPPVETQYF
D: TRBD1; V: TRBV3-1/TRBV3-2; size: NA; J: TRBJ2-4; DNA: TGTGCCAGCAGCCTGGGGACAGGGGGCGTCAAAAACATTCAGTACTTC; CDR3: CASSLGTGGVKNIQYF
D: NA; V: TRBV2; size: NA; J: TRBJ1-3; DNA: TGTGCCAGCAGGAACGACAGGAACTCTGGAAACACCATATATTTT; CDR3: CASRNDRNSGNTIYF
D: NA; V: TRBV28; size: NA; J: TRBJ2-7; DNA: TGTGCCAGCAGCAGAGACAGGGCGGGAGAGCAGTACTTC; CDR3: CASSRDRAGEQYF
D: NA; V: TRBV15; size: NA; J: TRBJ2-5; DNA: TGTGCCACCAGCAGCTTTGGACTACGACAAGAGACCCAGTACTTC; CDR3: CATSSFGLRQETQYF
D: TRBD1; V: TRBV18; size: few; J: TRBJ1-2; DNA: TGTGCCAGCTCACCGTCCGGGACAGGGTCACCCTATGGCTACACCTTC; CDR3: CASSPSGTGSPYGYTF
D: NA; V: TRBV19; size: NA; J: TRBJ1-5; DNA: TGTGCCAGTAGTATAGTAGCAGGGGCTAATCAGCCCCAGCATTTT; CDR3: CASSIVAGANQPQHF
D: TRBD2; V: TRBV6-5; size: NA; J: TRBJ2-5; DNA: TGTGCCAGCAGGGATAGCGGGCACGAGACCCAGTACTTC; CDR3: CASRDSGHETQYF
D: NA; V: TRBV19; size: NA; J: TRBJ2-6; DNA: TGTGCCAGTAGTATCGGCTCTGGGGCCAACGTCCTGACTTTC; CDR3: CASSIGSGANVLTF
D: NA; V: TRBV6-2/TRBV6-3; size: NA; J: TRBJ2-7; DNA: TGTGCCAGCAGCCGCCGGGGAGCGGTTGACTACGAGCAGTACTTC; CDR3: CASSRRGAVDYEQYF
D: NA; V: TRBV2; size: NA; J: TRBJ1-1; DNA: TGTGCCAGCAGCCCCCCTCTAGAAGCTTTCTTT; CDR3: CASSPPLEAFF
D: NA; V: TRBV24-1; size: once; J: TRBJ1-5; DNA: TGTGCCACCAGTGATTTGGTAGAGGTAAGGTTTCAGCCCCAGCATTTT; CDR3: CATSDLVEVRFQPQHF
D: NA; V: TRBV18; size: NA; J: TRBJ2-5; DNA: TGTGCCAGCTCACCAAATAGCGGTCACCAAGAGACCCAGTACTTC; CDR3: CASSPNSGHQETQYF
D: NA; V: TRBV9; size: once; J: TRBJ2-3; DNA: TGTGCCAGCAGCTTCAGCTCCTCGGGAGATACGCAGTATTTT; CDR3: CASSFSSSGDTQYF
D: TRBD1; V: TRBV5-1; size: few; J: TRBJ2-1; DNA: TGCGCCAGCAGCAGAGAGAGACGGGACAGCAATGAGCAGTTCTTC; CDR3: CASSRERRDSNEQFF
D: NA; V: TRBV24-1; size: NA; J: TRBJ2-5; DNA: TGTGCCACCAGTGATTTCGGCAGGGATGAGACCCAGTACTTC; CDR3: CATSDFGRDETQYF
D: TRBD2; V: TRBV3-1/TRBV3-2; size: NA; J: TRBJ2-1; DNA: TGTGCCAGCAGCCCTAATGGACTAGGATTAGCGGGAAGGAATGAGCAGTTCTTC; CDR3: CASSPNGLGLAGRNEQFF
D: NA; V: TRBV7-2; size: NA; J: TRBJ1-4; DNA: TGTGCCAGCAGCTTAGTGGTCAGTGGGAGTGAAAAACTGTTTTTT; CDR3: CASSLVVSGSEKLFF
D: TRBD1; V: TRBV5-6; size: NA; J: TRBJ1-1; DNA: TGTGCCAGCAGCTGGACAGGGGGAAGGACTGAAGCTTTCTTT; CDR3: CASSWTGGRTEAFF
D: NA; V: TRBV12-3/TRBV12-4; size: NA; J: TRBJ1-5; DNA: TGTGCCAGCAGTTTCTACGGGGGGCAGCCCCAGCATTTT; CDR3: CASSFYGGQPQHF
D: TRBD1; V: TRBV3-1/TRBV3-2; size: NA; J: TRBJ1-5; DNA: TGTGCCAGCAGCCACCGGGACAGGGGCAATCAGCCCCAGCATTTT; CDR3: CASSHRDRGNQPQHF
D: NA; V: TRBV11-2; size: once; J: TRBJ1-3; DNA: TGTGCCAGCACCATAACAGGTTCCGGAAACACCATATATTTT; CDR3: CASTITGSGNTIYF
D: TRBD1; V: TRBV6-1; size: NA; J: TRBJ2-3; DNA: TGTGCCAGCAGTGAAGCCCCCCCGGGACAGGGAGGCACAGATACGCAGTATTTT; CDR3: CASSEAPPGQGGTDTQYF
D: TRBD2; V: TRBV5-1; size: NA; J: TRBJ2-7; DNA: TGCGCCAGCAGCTGGGGAGCGGGAGGGCCATACGAGCAGTACTTC; CDR3: CASSWGAGGPYEQYF